These 22 T cell receptor beta chains originate from one sample sequenced in a study of T cells in Graves' hyperthyroidism and ophthalmopathy. It was RNA transcripts that yielded the amplified TCR beta CDR3 regions. The HTBI primer set drove a first-round RT-PCR of the TCR CDR3. TCRdb re-derived calls from the multiplex PCR reads in MiXCR, one entry per CDR3 protein. The sample lists 660,000 or so distinct CDR3 sequences; around 20% were seen once. Sample: blood. The receptors stem from a man between 25 and 39 years old with Graves' ophthalmopathy.

This clonotype was observed a handful of times. The J gene is TRBJ1-5, the V gene TRBV28; D is perhaps TRBD1 (5 bases). This CDR3 has 15 amino acids. Per the germline V gene, CDR1 is MDHEN and CDR2 is SYDVKM. V was trimmed by 9 bases and J by 7 bases, leaving 22 bases between them. The CDR3 region has the DNA TGTGCCAGTCATTGGTCCTGGGGCTCTGGGCAGCCCCAGCATTTT. Translating it yields CASHWSWGSGQPQHF.

This clonotype was found a few times. This chain uses TRBV28 with TRBJ2-4, with D unclear. V was trimmed by 5 bases and J by 1 base, leaving 15 bases between them. CDR3 length: 16 residues. Germline V gene lookup returns CDR1 MDHEN and CDR2 SYDVKM. The CDR3 spells CASSKLNLRAKNIQYF. In DNA, the CDR3 is TGTGCCAGCAGTAAACTCAATTTGAGGGCCAAAAACATTCAGTACTTC.

This clonotype was observed a few times. The V and J genes are TRBV6-2 or TRBV6-3 and TRBJ1-6; D uncertain. The CDR3 runs 14 residues. V lost 2 bases and J lost 7, with 9 bases in between. Germline loops: CDR1 MNHEY, CDR2 SVGEGT. As DNA, the CDR3 is TGTGCCAGCAGTTACCCGGACCTGAATTCACCCCTCCACTTT. Translating it yields CASSYPDLNSPLHF.

This clonotype was seen repeatedly, ten times or more. The chain employs TRBV10-3 and TRBJ1-2, with D unclear. The V end was cut by 0 bases, the J end by 5 bases, with 10 bases between. Germline assignment: CDR1 ENHRY and CDR2 SYGVKD. This CDR3 spans 14 amino acids. DNA for the CDR3: TGTGCCATCAGTGAGTCGGCGGAAGGGTATGGCTACACCTTC. Translating gives CAISESAEGYGYTF.

The V gene is TRBV10-2, the J gene TRBJ2-6; D assignment may be TRBD1 or TRBD2 (5 bases each). Germline lookup yields CDR1 WSHSY and CDR2 SAAADI. V lost 9 bases to trimming and J lost 0 bases, with 15 bases between them. This CDR3 region has 16 residues. The CDR3 loop reads CASSTGGVSGANVLTF. The CDR3 DNA reads TGCGCCAGTTCCACAGGAGGAGTCTCTGGGGCCAACGTCCTGACTTTC.

The rearrangement uses TRBV28 and TRBJ2-2; TRBD2 agrees at 9 bases. Germline loops: CDR1 MDHEN, CDR2 SYDVKM. J was trimmed by 6 bases and V by 5 bases; bases with no gene match: 7. This CDR3 has 15 residues. In nucleotides, the CDR3 is TGTGCCAGCAGTCGGGATAGCGGGAGCTCCGGGGAGCTGTTTTTT. This sequence encodes CASSRDSGSSGELFF.

V is TRBV24-1 and J is TRBJ2-1; the match to TRBD2 covers 10 bases. The germline CDR1 and CDR2 sequences are KGHDR and SFDVKD. V was clipped by 5 bases and J by 8 bases; unmatched bases: 17. This CDR3 is built from 18 residues. The CDR3 loop is CATSGVGGASGSFDEQFF. CDR3 coding DNA: TGTGCCACCAGTGGAGTCGGGGGTGCTAGCGGGAGCTTCGATGAGCAGTTCTTC.

The chain carries TRBV19 and TRBJ2-3; D is possibly TRBD1 or TRBD2 (5 bases each). The germline V gene has CDR1 LNHDA and CDR2 SQIVND (reference sequence). The CDR3 is 16 amino acids. Deletions cut 6 bases from V and 0 bases from J, with 16 bases between. CDR3 bases: TGTGCCAGTAGAGAGACCGGGACCCCAAGCACAGATACGCAGTATTTT. Protein product: CASRETGTPSTDTQYF.

The J gene is TRBJ2-2, the V gene TRBV2; D possibly matches TRBD1 or TRBD2 (5 bases each). V was pared by 6 bases and J by 2 bases, with 13 bases between. CDR1 SNHLY and CDR2 FYNNEI come from the germline V gene. This CDR3 comprises 15 residues. Here the CDR3 reads CASSFRDPNTGELFF. CDR3 coding DNA: TGTGCCAGCAGCTTCCGGGACCCAAACACCGGGGAGCTGTTTTTT.

The V and J genes are TRBV27 and TRBJ2-7, with a tentative D call TRBD1 (5 bases). The V end was cut by 2 bases, the J end by 2 bases, with 13 bases between. Germline values: CDR1 MNHEY, CDR2 SMNVEV (reference sequence). CDR3 length: 15 residues. CDR3 nucleotides: TGTGCCAGCAGTTTAGCAGGGATAGAAACCTACGAGCAGTACTTC. Amino acid sequence: CASSLAGIETYEQYF.

This clonotype was picked up one time. A much larger clone is a single base away; this may be a read error. The rearrangement links TRBV3-1 to TRBJ2-1; TRBD1 aligns across 9 bases. This CDR3 comprises 15 residues. The germline V gene encodes CDR1 LGHDT and CDR2 YNNKEL (reference sequence). V shed 4 bases, J shed 7 bases, and the junction held 8 bases outside the gene matches. The CDR3 DNA is TGTGCCAGCAGCCCCTGGACAGGGGAAAAAAATGAGCAGTTCTTC. Translating it yields CASSPWTGEKNEQFF.

The rearrangement uses TRBV10-1 and TRBJ2-2, with 12 bases lining up with TRBD2. Germline CDR1 reads WNHNN; CDR2 reads SYGVQD (reference sequence). The CDR3 has 17 amino acids. V lost 0 bases and J lost 6; bases outside the gene matches: 5. Here the CDR3 reads CASSESLGLAGSGELFF. The CDR3 DNA is TGCGCCAGCAGTGAGTCCCTAGGACTAGCGGGATCCGGGGAGCTGTTTTTT.

The chain recombines TRBV4-2 with TRBJ2-1, with TRBD2 identical over 7 bases. The CDR3 consists of 15 residues. J lost 6 bases, V lost 1 base, and 6 bases had no gene match. In germline, CDR1 is LGHNA, CDR2 YNFKEQ. CDR3 bases: TGTGCCAGCAGCCAAGGGGACTACCAGTCCAATGAGCAGTTCTTC. It is translated as CASSQGDYQSNEQFF.

This clonotype was recorded once. The rearrangement uses TRBV14 and TRBJ2-2; D gene ambiguous. This CDR3 contains 15 residues. CDR1 is SGHDN, CDR2 FVKESK, per germline. V was shortened by 1 base and J by 4 bases, with 10 bases between the two germline ends. CDR3 amino acids: CASSQVGTGTGELFF. As DNA, the CDR3 is TGTGCCAGCAGCCAAGTGGGTACGGGCACCGGGGAGCTGTTTTTT.

This clonotype was detected once. The J gene is TRBJ1-2, the V gene TRBV29-1; D gene ambiguous. Per the germline V gene, CDR1 is SQVTM and CDR2 is ANQGSEA. The V and J ends lost 5 bases and 2 bases respectively, with 12 bases between them. CDR3 length: 13 residues. CDR3 DNA sequence: TGCAGCGTTATGGGGTCGGGAAACTATGGCTACACCTTC. This translates into CSVMGSGNYGYTF.

The chain recombines TRBV20-1 with TRBJ2-4, with 10 bases that match TRBD1. Germline V CDR1 and CDR2: DFQATT, SNEGSKA (reference sequence). Losses at the gene ends were 2 bases for V and 4 bases for J; bases not matched to a gene: 5. The CDR3 extends over 15 amino acids. CDR3 DNA: TGCAGTGCTAGAACCCGGGACAGGGGTAAAAACATTCAGTACTTC. This sequence encodes CSARTRDRGKNIQYF.

Remarks on this clonotype: The conserved phenylalanine or tryptophan normally closing the CDR3 is absent here, so this likely arose from a read error. CDR3 in amino acids: CASSFAGSSTDTQYL. The DNA of the CDR3 is TGCGCCAGCAGCTTCGCAGGGTCTAGCACAGATACGCAGTATCTT. V usage is TRBV5-1 and J usage is TRBJ2-3; D might be TRBD1 (5 bases). Trimming left V 2 bases short and J 0 bases short, with 10 bases between. The CDR3 sequence is 15 residues long. Germline values: CDR1 SGHRS, CDR2 YFSETQ.

V and J are TRBV20-1 and TRBJ1-5, with TRBD1 matching 8 bases. The CDR3 runs 16 residues. V shed 2 bases and J 0 bases; nucleotides not matched to a gene: 6. Germline CDR1 and CDR2: DFQATT and SNEGSKA (reference sequence). CDR3 in DNA: TGCAGTGCTAGACGCACAGGGGGGGTTAGCAATCAGCCCCAGCATTTT. Its protein product is CSARRTGGVSNQPQHF.

This clonotype was observed many times. The chain recombines TRBV27 with TRBJ2-1; tentatively, D is TRBD2 (6 bases). Between the trimmed V and J ends, which lost 7 bases and 4 bases, there was a span of 11 bases. Germline CDR1 reads MNHEY; CDR2 reads SMNVEV (reference sequence). The CDR3 consists of 13 residues. The CDR3 DNA reads TGTGCCAGCATGGGACTGGGTTACAATGAGCAGTTCTTC. This gives the protein CASMGLGYNEQFF.

In this sample, this clonotype turned up a few times. V is TRBV15 and J is TRBJ2-7, with D tentatively TRBD2 (5 bases). The CDR3 is 16 residues long. CDR1 is LNHNV, CDR2 YYDKDF, per germline (reference sequence). Trimming took 0 bases from V and 1 from J, leaving 13 bases between them. CDR3 coding DNA: TGTGCCACCAGCAGAGATCGAGGGAGTCAGTCCTACGAGCAGTACTTC. It yields the protein CATSRDRGSQSYEQYF.

This clonotype appeared many times. V is TRBV20-1 and J is TRBJ2-1, with D tentatively TRBD2 (5 bases). Germline V gives CDR1 DFQATT, CDR2 SNEGSKA (reference sequence). V lost 5 bases, J lost 0 bases, and 20 bases lay in between. The CDR3 is 17 amino acids. CDR3 sequence: CSAPPVSGRTSYNEQFF. As DNA, the CDR3 is TGCAGTGCTCCGCCCGTCAGCGGTCGGACCTCCTACAATGAGCAGTTCTTC.

The V and J genes are TRBV3-1 and TRBJ1-5; 7 bases fit TRBD1. Germline assignment: CDR1 LGHDT and CDR2 YNNKEL (reference sequence). After removal of 1 base from V and 7 bases from J, the junction contained 4 bases not matched to a gene. There are 14 residues in the CDR3. The CDR3 DNA follows: TGTGCCAGCAGCCAAGCCGGGGACAGACAGCCCCAGCATTTT. This gives the protein CASSQAGDRQPQHF. The full variable domain, completed using reference TRBV3-1 and TRBJ1-5, is DTAVSQTPKYLVTQMGNDKSIKCEQNLGHDTMYWYKQDSKKFLKIMFSYNNKELIINETVPNRFSPKSPDKAHLNLHINSLELGDSAVYFCASSQAGDRQPQHFGDGTRLSIL.